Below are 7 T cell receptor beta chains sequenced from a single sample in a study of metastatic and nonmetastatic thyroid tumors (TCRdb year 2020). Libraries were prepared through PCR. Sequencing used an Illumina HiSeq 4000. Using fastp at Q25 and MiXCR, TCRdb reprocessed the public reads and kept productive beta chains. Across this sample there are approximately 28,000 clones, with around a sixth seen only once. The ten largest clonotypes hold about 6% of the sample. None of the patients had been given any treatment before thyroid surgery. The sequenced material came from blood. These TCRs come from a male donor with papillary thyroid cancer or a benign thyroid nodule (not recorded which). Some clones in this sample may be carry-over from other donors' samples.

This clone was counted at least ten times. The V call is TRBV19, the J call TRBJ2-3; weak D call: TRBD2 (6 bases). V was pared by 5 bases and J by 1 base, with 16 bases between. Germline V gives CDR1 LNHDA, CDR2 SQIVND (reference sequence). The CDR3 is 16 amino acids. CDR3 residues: CASSSHRGAGTDTQYF. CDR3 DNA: TGTGCCAGTAGTTCGCACCGCGGGGCCGGCACAGATACGCAGTATTTT.

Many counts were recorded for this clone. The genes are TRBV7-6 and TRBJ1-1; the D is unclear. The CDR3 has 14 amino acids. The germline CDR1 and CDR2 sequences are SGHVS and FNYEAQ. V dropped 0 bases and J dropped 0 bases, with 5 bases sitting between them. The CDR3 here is CASSLASLNTEAFF. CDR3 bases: TGTGCCAGCAGCTTAGCCAGCTTGAACACTGAAGCTTTCTTT.

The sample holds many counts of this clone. As DNA, the CDR3 is TGTGCCAGCAGCTCGAAAGGGGGTCGGGAGACCCAGTACTTC. Translated: CASSSKGGRETQYF. J is TRBJ2-5 and V is TRBV5-4; the D gene is possibly TRBD1 (6 bases). Germline V lookup: CDR1 SGHNT, CDR2 YYREEE (reference sequence). With 3 bases removed from V and 5 bases from J, the gap between germline ends came to 14 bases. The length of the CDR3 is 14 residues. The full variable domain, with the rest looked up from reference TRBV5-4 and TRBJ2-5, is ETGVTQSPTHLIKTRGQQVTLRCSSQSGHNTVSWYQQALGQGPQFIFQYYREEENGRGNFPPRFSGLQFPNYSSELNVNALELDDSALYLCASSSKGGRETQYFGPGTRLLVL.

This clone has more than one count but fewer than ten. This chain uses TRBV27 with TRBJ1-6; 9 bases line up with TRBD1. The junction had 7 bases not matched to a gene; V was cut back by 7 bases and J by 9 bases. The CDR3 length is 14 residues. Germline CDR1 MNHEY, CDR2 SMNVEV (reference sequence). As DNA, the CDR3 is TGTGCCAGCACTTTCGGACAGGGGACTTCACCCCTCCACTTT. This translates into CASTFGQGTSPLHF.

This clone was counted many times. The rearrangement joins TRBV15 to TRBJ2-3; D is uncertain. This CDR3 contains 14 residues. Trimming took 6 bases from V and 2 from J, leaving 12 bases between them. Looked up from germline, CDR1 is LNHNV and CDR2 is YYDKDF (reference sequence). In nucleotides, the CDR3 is TGTGCCACCAGTCCATGGGAACTCACAGATACGCAGTATTTT. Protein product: CATSPWELTDTQYF. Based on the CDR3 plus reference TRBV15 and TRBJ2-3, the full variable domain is DAMVIQNPRYQVTQFGKPVTLSCSQTLNHNVMYWYQQKSSQAPKLLFHYYDKDFNNEADTPDNFQSRRPNTSFCFLDIRSPGLGDTAMYLCATSPWELTDTQYFGPGTRLTVL.

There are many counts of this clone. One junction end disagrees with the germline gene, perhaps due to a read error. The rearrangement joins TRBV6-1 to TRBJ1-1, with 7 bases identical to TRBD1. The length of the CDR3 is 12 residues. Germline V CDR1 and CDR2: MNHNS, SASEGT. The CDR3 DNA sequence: TGTGCCGGCAGTTTAGGACAGGCTGAAGCTTCCTTT. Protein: CAGSLGQAEASF.

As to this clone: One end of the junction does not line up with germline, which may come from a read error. The CDR3 loop reads CARSYGDPYEQYF. The CDR3 coding sequence is TGTGCCCGCAGTTACGGCGACCCCTACGAGCAGTACTTC. The V gene is TRBV6-6, the J gene TRBJ2-7; D is ambiguous. Germline CDR1 MNHNY, CDR2 SVGAGI (reference sequence). The CDR3 has 13 amino acids.